Detailed here is one T cell receptor (beta chain). As yet, its antigen is unknown. Likely a read error: the CDR3 ends without its conserved phenylalanine or tryptophan. The DNA is omitted, as the CDR3 cannot be located on it reliably, and the CDR3 follows TCRdb's listing. Germline-derived CDR1 and CDR2 are MNHEY and SMNVEV (reference sequence). A total of 8 residues make up the CDR3, ends included. The entry originates in a study of blood T cells in healthy people across ages. Overall study results and limits: Nothing was known about donor CMV status, and this possibly confounded expanded clonotype changes.

Total RNA, at least 5.5 micrograms per sample, was extracted from PBMCs. Alongside a J-beta primer mix, a sample-barcoded 5' primer served in a second PCR lasting about 7 to 11 cycles. Each CDR3 protein is one row after TCRdb ran MiXCR on the 5' RACE reads. The table has some 710,000 distinct CDR3 sequences, 20% to 25% seen once. The sample taken for sequencing was blood. This receptor was taken from a man in his 70s in good health. The chain carries TRBV27 and TRBJ2-4; the DNA was not used to check the table's D call, TRBD2. CDR3 sequence reads: CASSLYRA.